Presented here are 24 T cell receptor beta chains from one specimen sequenced in a study of T cell clonality in common variable immunodeficiency. Study findings and constraints: Reportedly, TCR beta sequences from common variable immunodeficiency showed fewer deletions and N-nucleotide insertions.

Antigens of these TCRs are unknown. The repertoire was sequenced with immunoSEQ multiplex PCR; TCRdb's copy has only in-frame clones and lacks some. The repertoire yields tens of thousands of clones, none seen only once; the top ten contain approximately 3%. Sequencing was done on a sample of peripheral blood mononuclear cells. The receptors stem from a human donor with common variable immunodeficiency.

Only a few counts were recorded for this clone. The CDR3 end lies 3 residues beyond the end of the read and is filled in from the germline J gene. This chain uses TRBV19 with TRBJ1-5; TRBD1 agrees at 7 bases. The CDR3 extends over 14 amino acids. V was clipped by 6 bases and J by 7 bases; unmatched bases: 9. The V gene's germline CDR1 is LNHDA and CDR2 SQIVND (reference sequence). Partial CDR3 DNA: TGTGCCAGTAGCGTTGACAGGGAGGTCCAGCCC. Translation gives CASSVDREVQP. The CDR3 reads in full as CASSVDREVQPQHF. The variable domain in full, completed from reference TRBV19 and TRBJ1-5, reads DGGITQSPKYLFRKEGQNVTLSCEQNLNHDAMYWYRQDPGQGLRLIYYSQIVNDFQKGDIAEGYSVSREKKESFPLTVTSAQKNPTAFYLCASSVDREVQPQHFGDGTRLSIL.

Ten or more counts support this clone. The DNA ends 3 residues before the CDR3 does, and the rest of the CDR3 is filled in from the germline J gene. The chain links TRBV18 to TRBJ2-1, with a possible D match to TRBD1 (6 bases). V lost 3 bases, J lost 5 bases, and 14 bases lay in between. CDR1 is KGHSH, CDR2 LQKENI, per germline. This CDR3 contains 15 residues. Incomplete CDR3 DNA: TGTGCCAGCTCACCTGGACAGAGGAGAGACAATGAG. It translates to CASSPGQRRDNE. The full CDR3 protein reads CASSPGQRRDNEQFF. Filled out from reference TRBV18 and TRBJ2-1, the complete variable domain reads NAGVMQNPRHLVRRRGQEARLRCSPMKGHSHVYWYRQLPEEGLKFMVYLQKENIIDESGMPKERFSAEFPKEGPSILRIQQVVRGDSAAYFCASSPGQRRDNEQFFGPGTRLTVL.

Notes on this clone: From the germline J gene comes the end of the CDR3, since the read stops 3 residues before it. This chain connects TRBV19 to TRBJ1-5; D is perhaps TRBD1 (5 bases). V lost 4 bases, J lost 5 bases, and 18 bases lay in between. The CDR3 contains 16 residues. Germline-derived CDR1 and CDR2 are LNHDA and SQIVND (reference sequence). CDR3 DNA (partial): TGTGCCAGTAGTACCGTTATCGGACAAGCCGATCAGCCC. It yields the protein CASSTVIGQADQP. The full CDR3 reads CASSTVIGQADQPQHF.

This clone came up many times. Partial CDR3 DNA: TGCAGTGCTAGGGGGGCGAGTGGAAGCTCCTACAATGAG. Amino acids: CSARGASGSSYNE. The complete CDR3 reads CSARGASGSSYNEQFF. The chain joins TRBV20-1 to TRBJ2-1; D may be TRBD1 (6 bases). The CDR3 end is not reached by the read, which stops 3 residues before it; the germline J gene fills it in. There are 16 residues in the CDR3. Trimming pared 3 bases from V and 0 bases from J, leaving 15 bases between. CDR1 is DFQATT, CDR2 SNEGSKA, per germline (reference sequence).

This clone was detected many times. Read data end 3 residues before the CDR3 end; the end is taken from the germline J gene. V gene TRBV7-3 combines with J gene TRBJ2-7; no clear D gene. The CDR3 is made up of 13 amino acids. Deletions cut 6 bases from V and 6 bases from J, with 15 bases between. Per the germline V gene, CDR1 is SGHTA and CDR2 is FQGTGA. The CDR3 spells CASRAGVVAEQYF. The CDR3 bases that were read are TGTGCCAGCAGGGCAGGCGTAGTGGCCGAG.

This clone was picked up many times. Read sequence stops 3 residues before the CDR3 end, and the germline J gene provides the missing end. The V gene is TRBV20-1, the J gene TRBJ1-5, with TRBD1 as a possible D gene (5 bases). The CDR3 length is 16 residues. The V end was cut by 0 bases, the J end by 4 bases, with 16 bases between. The germline CDR1 and CDR2 sequences are DFQATT and SNEGSKA (reference sequence). CDR3 protein: CSARDIGRQGNQPQHF. The sequenced part of the CDR3 DNA is TGCAGTGCTAGAGATATCGGGAGGCAGGGAAATCAGCCC.

In this sample, this clone turned up many times. The read ends 3 residues early relative to the CDR3; the germline J gene fills the gap. The chain joins TRBV29-1 to TRBJ1-1; D is uncertain. Germline V gene lookup returns CDR1 SQVTM and CDR2 ANQGSEA. CDR3 size: 12 residues. The V and J ends lost 6 bases and 5 bases respectively, with 13 bases between them. The CDR3: CSVDLRGTEAFF. CDR3 bases read: TGCAGCGTGGATCTAAGAGGGACTGAA.

This clone appeared many times. CDR3 residues: CASSILAGVNQPQHF. Partial CDR3 DNA: TGTGCCAGTAGTATTCTGGCAGGGGTGAATCAGCCC. The chain joins TRBV19 to TRBJ1-5; a possible D gene is TRBD1 (6 bases). The read comes to an end 3 residues before the CDR3 does, leaving the germline J gene to fill in the end. V lost 3 bases and J 4 bases, leaving 13 bases between the germline ends. Germline values: CDR1 LNHDA, CDR2 SQIVND (reference sequence). This CDR3 has 15 amino acids.

This clone turned up a few times. The read ends 3 residues early relative to the CDR3; the germline J gene fills the gap. The genes are TRBV5-1 and TRBJ1-2; no clear D. Germline V CDR1 and CDR2: SGHRS, YFSETQ. The CDR3 totals 14 residues. With 0 bases removed from V and 4 bases from J, the gap between germline ends came to 10 bases. The DNA read from the CDR3 is TGCGCCAGCAGCTTGGTTCAGGAAGGCTATGGC. It codes for CASSLVQEGYG. The entire CDR3 protein is CASSLVQEGYGYTF. Full variable domain (rest looked up from reference TRBV5-1 and TRBJ1-2): KAGVTQTPRYLIKTRGQQVTLSCSPISGHRSVSWYQQTPGQGLQFLFEYFSETQRNKGNFPGRFSGRQFSNSRSEMNVSTLELGDSALYLCASSLVQEGYGYTFGSGTRLTVV.

The sequenced part of the CDR3 DNA is TGTGCCAGCAGACATACAGGGAACACC. Residues: CASRHTGNT. The whole CDR3 is CASRHTGNTIYF. The rearrangement links TRBV2 to TRBJ1-3; a weak D match, TRBD1 (6 bases). The CDR3 end falls 3 residues outside the read, so it is completed with the germline J gene. V lost 6 bases and J 7 bases, leaving 10 bases between the germline ends. The CDR3 has 12 residues. CDR1 SNHLY and CDR2 FYNNEI come from the germline V gene.

In this sample, this clone turned up many times. The read finishes 3 residues shy of the CDR3 end, and the germline J gene is used to complete it. This chain connects TRBV29-1 to TRBJ2-3; 10 bases agree with TRBD1. Germline CDR1 is SQVTM and CDR2 is ANQGSEA. The CDR3 has 16 amino acids. With 4 bases clipped from V and 5 bases from J, the junction kept 12 bases outside the gene matches. The CDR3 DNA, read in part, is TGCAGCGTTGGGGACAGGGGCCTTCGGGCCTTAGATACG. Its protein product is CSVGDRGLRALDT. The CDR3 as a whole reads CSVGDRGLRALDTQYF.

This clone was seen many times. The CDR3 goes on 3 residues after the read ends, and that part is filled in from the germline J gene. This sequence joins TRBV5-1 and TRBJ2-1; D unresolved. The germline V and J ends were trimmed by 3 bases and 0 bases, with 10 bases remaining between them. The germline CDR1 and CDR2 sequences are SGHRS and YFSETQ. This CDR3 has 15 residues. The sequenced part of the CDR3 DNA is TGCGCCAGCAGCTCGCGGCCGGACTCCTACAATGAG. It codes for CASSSRPDSYNE. The full CDR3 protein reads CASSSRPDSYNEQFF.

This clone occurred a few times. Read coverage stops 3 residues before the CDR3 terminus; the germline J gene supplies the remainder. The chain links TRBV7-9 to TRBJ1-2; D might be TRBD1 (5 bases). Trimming cost V 5 bases and J 4 bases, with 11 bases left between them. CDR1 and CDR2 from the germline V gene are SEHNR and FQNEAQ (reference sequence). The CDR3 contains 13 residues. The chain's CDR3 is CASSPDTRYGYTF. The CDR3 bases that were read are TGTGCCAGCAGCCCGGACACACGCTATGGC.

At least ten counts were recorded for this clone. The DNA ends 3 residues before the CDR3 does, and the rest of the CDR3 is filled in from the germline J gene. This chain links TRBV5-1 with TRBJ2-5, with 7 positions matching TRBD1. Per germline, CDR1 SGHRS and CDR2 YFSETQ. Trimming took 0 bases from V and 0 from J; bases not matched to a gene: 8. This CDR3 comprises 17 residues. CDR3 DNA (partial): TGCGCCAGCAGCTTGGACCTAGGGACAGTCCACCAAGAGACC. It translates to CASSLDLGTVHQET. The entire CDR3 is CASSLDLGTVHQETQYF.

This clone was detected only a few times. Sequencing ends 3 residues short of the CDR3 end; the germline J gene provides the rest. The rearrangement joins TRBV7-9 to TRBJ1-2, with a tentative D call TRBD1 (6 bases). Germline CDR1 reads SEHNR; CDR2 reads FQNEAQ (reference sequence). Trimming pared 5 bases from V and 7 bases from J, leaving 14 bases between. The CDR3 spans 13 residues. CDR3 sequence reads: CASSLGQNGGYTF. The CDR3 bases that were read are TGTGCCAGCAGCCTCGGACAGAACGGTGGC.

Worth noting for this clone: The read terminates 3 residues ahead of where the CDR3 ends, so the germline J gene completes it. The chain recombines TRBV6-2 or TRBV6-3 with TRBJ2-6, with D maybe TRBD1 (5 bases). Trimming took off 11 bases at V and 0 bases at J, with 8 bases between the two ends. The CDR3 covers 13 residues. CDR1 and CDR2 from the germline V gene are MNHEY and SVGEGT. The part of the CDR3 DNA that was read is TGTGCCCAGGGCTTCTCTGGGGCCAACGTC. Its protein product is CAQGFSGANV. Given in full, the CDR3 is CAQGFSGANVLTF.

This clone was seen many times. The read stops 3 residues short of the end of the CDR3; the missing end is completed from the germline J gene. J is TRBJ1-2 and V is TRBV2; 9 bases line up with TRBD1. Trimming cost V 9 bases and J 2 bases; bases outside gene matches: 10. The germline CDR1 and CDR2 sequences are SNHLY and FYNNEI. This CDR3 contains 15 residues. The CDR3 sequence: CARGDRAGWNYGYTF. The CDR3 DNA, read in part, is TGTGCCAGGGGGGACAGGGCCGGGTGGAACTATGGC.

This clone appeared many times. The read comes to an end 3 residues before the CDR3 does, leaving the germline J gene to fill in the end. The rearrangement uses TRBV30 and TRBJ1-1; D possibly corresponds to TRBD1 (6 bases). Trimming stripped 3 bases from V and 5 bases from J, with 13 bases between. Per germline, CDR1 GTSNPN and CDR2 SVGIG (reference sequence). The CDR3 spans 13 residues. The CDR3 loop is CAWRGQPGTEAFF. The CDR3 DNA, read in part, is TGTGCCTGGAGGGGACAACCAGGGACTGAA.

This clone was observed a handful of times. Read sequence stops 3 residues before the CDR3 end, and the germline J gene provides the missing end. The V call is TRBV20-1, the J call TRBJ2-5; perhaps TRBD1 as D (6 bases). The CDR3 runs 13 residues. Germline V CDR1 and CDR2: DFQATT, SNEGSKA (reference sequence). Deletions cut 6 bases from V and 5 bases from J, with 16 bases between. The DNA read from the CDR3 is TGCAGTGCCAAGACAGGATCTCTGGAGACC. Protein product: CSAKTGSLET. The complete CDR3 protein is CSAKTGSLETQYF.

This clone was detected a few times. With the read ending 3 residues before the CDR3 end, the germline J gene is used to fill in that end. This rearrangement joins TRBV20-1 to TRBJ2-3; D unclear. Between the trimmed V and J ends, which lost 6 bases and 5 bases, there was a span of 6 bases. Looked up from germline, CDR1 is DFQATT and CDR2 is SNEGSKA (reference sequence). The CDR3 length is 10 residues. The chain's CDR3 is CSAARDTQYF. Incomplete CDR3 DNA: TGCAGTGCGGCCCGAGATACG.

This clone was counted many times. The CDR3 end falls 3 residues outside the read, so it is completed with the germline J gene. The chain is built from TRBV2 and TRBJ2-3, with D perhaps TRBD1 (6 bases). V was trimmed by 6 bases and J by 5 bases, leaving 18 bases between them. CDR3 length equals 15 residues. CDR1 is SNHLY, CDR2 FYNNEI, per germline. The sequenced CDR3 bases are TGTGCCAGCAGCTATTCGGAACAGGGAATAGATACG. It encodes CASSYSEQGIDT. The entire CDR3 protein reads CASSYSEQGIDTQYF.

Many counts were recorded for this clone. This CDR3 is also generated by other DNA sequences in the sample. The CDR3 loop is CSVESDSVYGYTF. CDR3 DNA (partial): TGCAGCGTTGAAAGTGACTCTGTGTATGGC. The chain is built from TRBV29-1 and TRBJ1-2; D is unclear. The CDR3 end falls 3 residues outside the read, so it is completed with the germline J gene. Trimming pared 2 bases from V and 5 bases from J, leaving 12 bases between. Germline loops: CDR1 SQVTM, CDR2 ANQGSEA. This CDR3 region has 13 residues.

Notes on this clone: The read terminates 3 residues ahead of where the CDR3 ends, so the germline J gene completes it. The V call is TRBV20-1, the J call TRBJ2-7; the match to TRBD2 covers 7 bases. CDR1 is DFQATT and CDR2 is SNEGSKA in the germline V gene (reference sequence). CDR3 size: 15 residues. J lost 0 bases, V lost 6 bases, and 11 bases had no gene match. The CDR3 loop reads CSAYLLALGSYEQYF. CDR3 bases read: TGCAGTGCATACCTACTAGCGCTTGGCTCCTACGAG.

In this sample, this clone turned up a few times. Read data end 3 residues before the CDR3 end; the end is taken from the germline J gene. V is TRBV2 and J is TRBJ2-2, with D possibly TRBD2 on 6 matching bases. The germline gives CDR1 SNHLY, CDR2 FYNNEI. V was shortened by 7 bases and J by 7 bases, with 13 bases between the two germline ends. The CDR3 runs to 13 residues. The CDR3 sequence: CASILREVGELFF. CDR3 DNA, as far as it was read: TGTGCCAGCATCCTCAGGGAGGTCGGGGAG.